Below are 15 T cell receptor beta chains sequenced from a single sample in a study of blood T cell repertoires in COVID-19. Produced via immunoSEQ multiplex PCR; TCRdb's table is partial and in-frame only. This table holds roughly 41,000 clones, 90% found once. Sequenced input: peripheral blood. These receptors all come from a man aged 55 to 70 with active or convalescent COVID-19.

This clone was detected once. The chain uses TRBV27 and TRBJ1-1; D gene unclear. CDR3 size: 13 residues. V was trimmed by 3 bases and J by 4 bases, leaving 9 bases between them. The germline gives CDR1 MNHEY, CDR2 SMNVEV (reference sequence). CDR3 protein: CASSFGRGTEAFF. The CDR3 region has the DNA TGTGCCAGCAGTTTCGGGCGGGGCACTGAAGCTTTCTTT.

The V gene is TRBV5-1, the J gene TRBJ2-5, with a weak D call TRBD1 (5 bases). Germline values: CDR1 SGHRS, CDR2 YFSETQ. Deletions cut 2 bases from V and 4 bases from J, with 15 bases between. The CDR3 is 15 amino acids. The CDR3 DNA reads TGCGCCAGCAGCTTTAGGGGTCGATCAATAGAGACCCAGTACTTC. As protein: CASSFRGRSIETQYF.

The V call is TRBV2, the J call TRBJ2-7; TRBD2 agrees at 12 bases. V shed 3 bases, J shed 11 bases, and the junction held 11 bases outside the gene matches. The CDR3 is 15 amino acids. Germline CDR1 is SNHLY and CDR2 is FYNNEI. CDR3 in amino acids: CASSETSGRDVNKYF. The CDR3 DNA sequence: TGTGCCAGCAGTGAGACTAGCGGGAGAGATGTAAATAAGTACTTC.

The rearrangement links TRBV11-2 to TRBJ2-2, with D tentatively TRBD2 (6 bases). The CDR3 is 15 residues long. Germline CDR1 and CDR2: SGHAT and FQNNGV. V was cut by 3 bases and J by 5 bases, with 13 bases left in between. The CDR3: CASSFLAGGTGELFF. The CDR3 DNA follows: TGTGCCAGCAGCTTTCTAGCCGGGGGTACCGGGGAGCTGTTTTTT.

This clone came up once. J is TRBJ2-1 and V is TRBV11-2; TRBD2 agrees at 13 bases. J gave up 5 bases and V 2 bases, and 3 bases lay outside the gene matches. The CDR3 is made up of 16 amino acids. Germline CDR1 SGHAT, CDR2 FQNNGV. The CDR3: CASSLFGLAGDNEQFF. CDR3 DNA: TGTGCCAGCAGCTTATTTGGACTAGCGGGAGACAATGAGCAGTTCTTC.

In DNA form, the CDR3 reads TGTGCCAAACAACAGGGGACCGGGGAGCTGTTTTTT. The encoded protein is CAKQQGTGELFF. The rearrangement links TRBV7-9 to TRBJ2-2; TRBD1 matches at 7 bases. Per germline, CDR1 SEHNR and CDR2 FQNEAQ (reference sequence). This CDR3 spans 12 amino acids. Unmatched junction bases numbered 4, after V lost 10 bases and J lost 5 bases.

In its sample, this clone was seen once. The DNA for the CDR3 is TGTGCCAGCAGACAGGGGGCGCAGCCCCAGCATTTT. Translation gives CASRQGAQPQHF. The rearrangement links TRBV28 to TRBJ1-5; 9 nucleotides align to TRBD1. From germline, CDR1 is MDHEN and CDR2 SYDVKM. CDR3 length: 12 residues. The junction had 1 base not matched to a gene; V was cut back by 6 bases and J by 7 bases.

The J gene is TRBJ1-5, the V gene TRBV19; D possibly corresponds to TRBD1 (5 bases). This CDR3 contains 16 residues. The germline V gene has CDR1 LNHDA and CDR2 SQIVND (reference sequence). Trimming removed 5 bases at V and 0 bases at J, with 14 bases between. Written as DNA, the CDR3 is TGTGCCAGTAGTCCAAGGACAAACCATAGCAATCAGCCCCAGCATTTT. Translation gives CASSPRTNHSNQPQHF.

This clone was counted between two and nine times. This chain's CDR3 is CASSQDAGQGADTQYF. CDR3 sequence (DNA): TGTGCCAGCAGCCAAGATGCCGGCCAGGGCGCAGATACGCAGTATTTT. This rearrangement joins TRBV4-2 to TRBJ2-3, with D possibly matching TRBD1 (5 bases). The CDR3 is 16 amino acids. The germline gives CDR1 LGHNA, CDR2 YNFKEQ. V lost 0 bases to trimming and J lost 4 bases, with 14 bases between them.

The V and J genes are TRBV28 and TRBJ2-2; D not resolved. V was cut by 6 bases and J by 4 bases, with 6 bases left in between. The CDR3 runs to 12 residues. CDR1 is MDHEN and CDR2 is SYDVKM in the germline V gene. Written as DNA, the CDR3 is TGTGCCAGCAGACTTCTCACCGGGGAGCTGTTTTTT. The encoded protein is CASRLLTGELFF.

The chain combines TRBV28 with TRBJ1-2; tentatively, D is TRBD1 (6 bases). CDR3 length: 13 amino acids. The ends were cut back, 4 bases at V and 8 bases at J, with 14 bases in the middle. Germline V gene sequence: CDR1 MDHEN, CDR2 SYDVKM. CDR3 protein: CASSSGGAPGYTF. CDR3 in DNA: TGTGCCAGCAGTTCCGGGGGGGCGCCCGGCTACACCTTC.

The V gene is TRBV5-4, the J gene TRBJ1-4; D might be TRBD1 (6 bases). V dropped 1 base and J dropped 6 bases, with 13 bases sitting between them. This CDR3 is built from 15 residues. CDR1 is SGHNT and CDR2 is YYREEE in the germline V gene (reference sequence). CDR3 coding DNA: TGTGCCAGCAGCTTGAAAGTTTCAGGGGATGAAAAACTGTTTTTT. Amino acid sequence: CASSLKVSGDEKLFF. Full variable domain (outside the CDR3, taken from reference TRBV5-4 and TRBJ1-4): ETGVTQSPTHLIKTRGQQVTLRCSSQSGHNTVSWYQQALGQGPQFIFQYYREEENGRGNFPPRFSGLQFPNYSSELNVNALELDDSALYLCASSLKVSGDEKLFFGSGTQLSVL.

This chain connects TRBV5-1 to TRBJ1-6; 7 positions match TRBD1. CDR3 length equals 13 residues. Germline loops: CDR1 SGHRS, CDR2 YFSETQ. Losses at the gene ends were 3 bases for V and 7 bases for J; bases not matched to a gene: 1. CDR3 DNA: TGCGCCAGCAGCTGGGGACAGAATTCACCCCTCCACTTT. Its translation: CASSWGQNSPLHF.

J is TRBJ2-1 and V is TRBV5-1; 14 bases map to TRBD2. Germline V gives CDR1 SGHRS, CDR2 YFSETQ. The V gene end was trimmed by 0 bases and the J gene end by 10 bases; junction bases not matched to a gene: 9. The CDR3 contains 17 residues. The CDR3 reads CASSLAAGLAGGREQFF. Written as DNA, the CDR3 is TGCGCCAGCAGCTTGGCCGCAGGACTAGCGGGAGGACGGGAGCAGTTCTTC.

This chain joins TRBV28 and TRBJ2-2; TRBD1 aligns across 9 bases. The J segment lost 7 bases and the V segment lost 6 bases, leaving 12 bases of the junction unmatched. The length of the CDR3 is 16 residues. CDR1 MDHEN and CDR2 SYDVKM come from the germline V gene. The CDR3 DNA is TGTGCCAGCAGGCCACCGGGACAGGGCTTTGGCGGGGAGCTGTTTTTT. Translating it yields CASRPPGQGFGGELFF.